These T cell receptor beta chains were read from a single sample in a study of PD-1 blockade in classical Hodgkin lymphoma. This table comes from immunoSEQ multiplex PCR, and its TCRdb copy is limited to in-frame clones, with some not included. The data show about 30,000 clones, roughly 80% seen once. The starting material was CD4+ T cells from blood, obtained before the fourth cycle of nivolumab. The origin of the receptors is a human donor with classical Hodgkin lymphoma. Both conserved end residues are part of each CDR3. A D gene is named only where the DNA matches it firmly. Clone size appears in some rows only: once, few, many, or a class for an expanded clone.

NA,NA,TRBV28,TRBJ1-6,TGTGCCAGCAGTTCGTCGACAGACTCCTATAATTCACCCCTCCACTTT,CASSSSTDSYNSPLHF
NA,TRBD1,TRBV28,TRBJ1-3,TGTGCCAGCAGTCCCGCGGGACAGACGTCTGGAAACACCATATATTTT,CASSPAGQTSGNTIYF
NA,TRBD2,TRBV5-1,TRBJ2-5,TGCGCCAGCAGCTGGACAGCGGGGGGGAAAGAAGAGACCCAGTACTTC,CASSWTAGGKEETQYF
NA,NA,TRBV6-5,TRBJ2-7,TGTGCCAGCAGTTACTCGGGAAGGGACACCTACGAGCAGTACTTC,CASSYSGRDTYEQYF
once,NA,TRBV5-1,TRBJ2-7,TGCGCCAGCAGCTTGTACTCCGCACAGCCCTACGAGCAGTACTTC,CASSLYSAQPYEQYF
NA,TRBD1,TRBV7-9,TRBJ1-5,TGTGCCAGCAGCTTAGAGACAGGGGCCGGCAATCAGCCCCAGCATTTT,CASSLETGAGNQPQHF
NA,TRBD2,TRBV4-2,TRBJ2-3,TGTGCCAGCAGCCAATTAAGGAGCGGGGGGGGACCCACAGATACGCAGTATTTT,CASSQLRSGGGPTDTQYF
once,TRBD2,TRBV10-3,TRBJ2-3,TGTGCCATCAGTGAGTCGGGACTAGCTGAGATTGATACAGATACGCAGTATTTT,CAISESGLAEIDTDTQYF
NA,NA,TRBV5-1,TRBJ2-7,TGCGCCAGCAGTGTCCAGGGGCCTTCCTACGAGCAGTACTTC,CASSVQGPSYEQYF
NA,TRBD2,TRBV18,TRBJ2-1,TGTGCCAGCTCCGATAAGGCAGCGGGGGGTCGAAGCTCCTACAATGAGCAGTTCTTC,CASSDKAAGGRSSYNEQFF
once,NA,TRBV11-2,TRBJ2-3,TGTGCCAGCAGCTTAGGAAGGGCACAGCTCACAGATACGCAGTATTTT,CASSLGRAQLTDTQYF
NA,TRBD1,TRBV7-9,TRBJ1-1,TGTGCCAGCAGTCGACAGGGGGTCAACACTGAAGCTTTCTTT,CASSRQGVNTEAFF
NA,NA,TRBV30,TRBJ2-1,TGTGCCTGGAGCCCCCTCCTAGCTGGGGAGCAGTTCTTC,CAWSPLLAGEQFF
NA,TRBD1,TRBV7-9,TRBJ1-2,TGTGCCAGCAGCTTCCCCGTCGGACAGGACTACACCTTC,CASSFPVGQDYTF
NA,NA,TRBV2,TRBJ2-7,TGTGCCAGCGGAGTTGTGGATCTCGGCGAGCAGTACTTC,CASGVVDLGEQYF
few,TRBD1,TRBV6-6,TRBJ1-5,TGTGCCACTACGGGGGACAGGGGCTATCAGCCCCAGCATTTT,CATTGDRGYQPQHF
few,NA,TRBV5-1,TRBJ2-5,TGCGCCAGCAGCCCAAGGGTACTAGACTTAGAGACCCAGTACTTC,CASSPRVLDLETQYF
NA,TRBD1,TRBV6-1,TRBJ1-5,TGTGCCAGCAGTGAATTGGGACAGGTTAATCAGCCCCAGCATTTT,CASSELGQVNQPQHF
NA,TRBD1,TRBV6-5,TRBJ2-7,TGTGCCAGCAGTTATGCCGGGACAGGGTACTACGAGCAGTACTTC,CASSYAGTGYYEQYF
NA,TRBD1,TRBV28,TRBJ2-5,TGTGCCAGCAGCAGGACAGGAGTCGTAGAGACCCAGTACTTC,CASSRTGVVETQYF
NA,TRBD2,TRBV19,TRBJ2-3,TGTGCCAGTAGTATCCGGACTAGCGGGAACACAGATACGCAGTATTTT,CASSIRTSGNTDTQYF
NA,NA,TRBV12-5,TRBJ2-3,TGTGCTAGTGGGTGGGGCCTCACAGATACGCAGTATTTT,CASGWGLTDTQYF
NA,NA,TRBV5-1,TRBJ1-3,TGCGCCAGCAGCTTGGGGCGGGGAGGAGGAAACACCATATATTTT,CASSLGRGGGNTIYF
NA,NA,TRBV5-6,TRBJ1-4,TGTGCCAGCAGCTTGAATAGTGGGGCGCGTCCGGATGAAAAACTGTTTTTT,CASSLNSGARPDEKLFF
NA,NA,TRBV5-1,TRBJ2-7,TGCGCCAGCAGCTTGGGTGGAAACTCCTACGAGCAGTACTTC,CASSLGGNSYEQYF
NA,TRBD1,TRBV5-5,TRBJ1-4,TGTGCCAGCAGCGGGACAGGGGGAAAACTGTTTTTT,CASSGTGGKLFF
NA,NA,TRBV18,TRBJ1-1,TGTGCCAGCTCACCACTAGGGGCTGAAGCTTTCTTT,CASSPLGAEAFF
NA,NA,TRBV6-6,TRBJ2-7,TGTGCCAGCAGTTACTCGCTCGGAGAGCAGTACTTC,CASSYSLGEQYF
NA,TRBD1,TRBV5-1,TRBJ1-2,TGCGCCAGCTCGGGACAGGGGGCCGGTGGCTACACCTTC,CASSGQGAGGYTF
NA,TRBD2,TRBV5-1,TRBJ2-2,TGCGCCAGCAGCTTTCTAGCGGGGAACACCGGGGAGCTGTTTTTT,CASSFLAGNTGELFF
NA,NA,TRBV21-1,TRBJ2-5,TGTGCCAGACTTCAGGGGAAAGAGACCCAGTACTTC,CARLQGKETQYF
NA,NA,TRBV19,TRBJ1-4,TGTGCCAGTAGTATCATGGACGGTCGGAGGGAAAAACTGTTTTTT,CASSIMDGRREKLFF
NA,NA,TRBV2,TRBJ1-5,TGTGCCAGCTGGGGGGGCAGGGTAGAGGATAGCAATCAGCCCCAGCATTTT,CASWGGRVEDSNQPQHF
NA,NA,TRBV5-1,TRBJ1-1,TGCGCCAGCAGCTCAGCGAACGCAATCTCGGCTTTCTTT,CASSSANAISAFF
NA,NA,TRBV19,TRBJ2-1,TGTGCCACCGCCTTACAGAGGAGCTCCTACAATGAGCAGTTCTTC,CATALQRSSYNEQFF
NA,NA,TRBV19,TRBJ1-4,TGTGCCAGTCGGAGCCTCAGCGCTGAAAAACTGTTTTTT,CASRSLSAEKLFF
NA,NA,TRBV9,TRBJ2-5,TGTGCCAGCAGCGGTAGGGGGAGGAGACAAGAGACCCAGTACTTC,CASSGRGRRQETQYF
once,TRBD2,TRBV10-2,TRBJ2-7,TGCGCCATCTCTAAAGGGGCGGGGGGGCCCCACGAGCAGTACTTC,CAISKGAGGPHEQYF
NA,NA,TRBV6-4,TRBJ2-1,TGTGCCAGCAGTCTTGAGATAGGCAATGAGCAGTTCTTC,CASSLEIGNEQFF
NA,NA,TRBV2,TRBJ2-1,TGTGCCAGCAGTAAGACGGGACTCCTAAACAATGAGCAGTTCTTC,CASSKTGLLNNEQFF
NA,NA,TRBV5-1,TRBJ2-2,TGCGCCAGCAGCAGTACAGGGAGGATCGGCGGGGAGCTGTTTTTT,CASSSTGRIGGELFF
NA,NA,TRBV6-6,TRBJ1-1,TGTGCCAGCAGCCTTCAGATGGGGACCACTGAAGCTTTCTTT,CASSLQMGTTEAFF
NA,NA,TRBV5-1,TRBJ2-5,TGCGCCAGCAGTTTCCTGACCGGGAGTGAAGGGGAGACCCAGTACTTC,CASSFLTGSEGETQYF
NA,TRBD2,TRBV2,TRBJ2-1,TGTGCCAGCAAGTGGGCGGGGGGGAATGAGCAGTTCTTC,CASKWAGGNEQFF
few,NA,TRBV7-9,TRBJ1-2,TGTGCCAGCAGCTCACCGTCCGCATTCGGCTACACCTTC,CASSSPSAFGYTF
NA,NA,TRBV19,TRBJ2-7,TGTGCCAGTAGTATAGGGGGGGCCGGGACAGATACCTACGAGCAGTACTTC,CASSIGGAGTDTYEQYF
NA,TRBD1,TRBV5-1,TRBJ2-5,TGCGCCAGCAGCTTGGCTGGACAGGGAGAGACCCAGTACTTC,CASSLAGQGETQYF
once,NA,TRBV9,TRBJ2-3,TGTGCCAGCAGCTCCCAGTTAGGCCCTAGCACAGATACGCAGTATTTT,CASSSQLGPSTDTQYF
NA,NA,TRBV6-4,TRBJ2-4,TGTGCCAGCAGCGGACGGCTTACGGGACAAAAAAACATTCAGTACTTC,CASSGRLTGQKNIQYF
NA,NA,TRBV5-1,TRBJ2-5,TGCGCCAGCAGCTTGGCAGGGTTAGGGGAGACCCAGTACTTC,CASSLAGLGETQYF
NA,TRBD2,TRBV5-1,TRBJ2-5,TGCGCCAGCAGCTTAGTTCCCCGGGGGGGAGGCCAAGAGACCCAGTACTTC,CASSLVPRGGGQETQYF
NA,NA,TRBV11-2,TRBJ1-2,TGTGCCAGCAGCTTACGACAGTATGGCTACACCTTC,CASSLRQYGYTF
NA,NA,TRBV6-6,TRBJ2-1,TGTGCCAGCAGGGCCGGGACCCAGTACAATGAGCAGTTCTTC,CASRAGTQYNEQFF
NA,NA,TRBV6-5,TRBJ1-3,TGTGCCAGCACCAGAGTTGTCGGCTCTGGAAACACCATATATTTT,CASTRVVGSGNTIYF
NA,TRBD2,TRBV2,TRBJ2-3,TGTGCCAGCAGTGTCGGACTAGCGGGGGGGCAAGATACGCAGTATTTT,CASSVGLAGGQDTQYF
NA,TRBD1,TRBV15,TRBJ2-6,TGTGCCACCAGCAGACGGGACAGACTCTCTGGGGCCAACGTCCTGACTTTC,CATSRRDRLSGANVLTF
NA,NA,TRBV30,TRBJ1-3,TGTGCCTGGGCCCTAGACTCTGGAAACACCATATATTTT,CAWALDSGNTIYF
once,NA,TRBV6-5,TRBJ1-1,TGTGCCAGCCCTTCAGCGGCGGGGGCTTTCTTT,CASPSAAGAFF
NA,NA,TRBV19,TRBJ2-5,TGTGCCAGTAGTAGGGGTTTCACAGAGACCCAGTACTTC,CASSRGFTETQYF